The entry that follows covers one T cell receptor beta chain sequence. Its antigen is unidentified. TCRdb's copy holds only in-frame clones and misses some; the assay was immunoSEQ multiplex PCR. Seen here are 98,000 or so clones, roughly 86% observed once, and the top ten hold roughly 15%. The record originates from a study of T cell responses to AZD1222 COVID-19 vaccine. General observations from the study: Close to half of spike-specific TCRs reportedly recognize unmutated variant regions.

Trimming stripped 8 bases from V and 5 bases from J, with 10 bases between. The CDR3 totals 11 residues. Germline loops: CDR1 SGHAT, CDR2 FQNNGV. The receptor's source is an adult who received the AZD1222 COVID-19 vaccine. The sequencing here drew on peripheral blood, taken 28 days after the second AZD1222 dose. V gene TRBV11-2 combines with J gene TRBJ2-7; D not certain. CDR3 region: CASGLGDEQYF. The CDR3 nucleotides are TGTGCCAGCGGTTTAGGCGACGAGCAGTACTTC.